What follows is one T cell receptor beta chain and its context. CDR3 length equals 15 residues. Trimming at V came to 4 bases and at J to 2 bases, leaving 7 bases not matched to a gene. Germline CDR1 MDHEN, CDR2 SYDVKM. Per the study methods: Quantification of nucleated cells was approximated via reference gene primer amplification. The protocol was immunoSEQ multiplex PCR, while the TCRdb copy is restricted to in-frame clones and leaves out a portion. V, J and clone size reflect that table, while D and trimming were determined from the DNA. In the table there are more than 85,000 clones, 90% to 95% of which are singletons. The data are from a study of blood T cell repertoires in COVID-19. Study overall: Acute-phase and convalescent COVID-19 samples originated in the United States, Italy and Spain. PBMCs, B-cell-depleted T cells, or T cells provided the cDNA or gDNA that made up the material.

This clonotype was sampled from a man aged 55 to 69 with acute or convalescent COVID-19. The chain is built from TRBV28 and TRBJ2-7, with 8 bases matching TRBD1. Sequencing used peripheral blood. The CDR3 DNA reads TGTGCCAGCAGTTCCCCGGACAGGGATCCCTACGAGCAGTACTTC. It yields the protein CASSSPDRDPYEQYF.